The 18 T cell receptor beta chains below all came from one sample that was sequenced in a study of post-analysis software for immune sequencing data. General study results and limits: Higher frequency in patients than in controls was seen for roughly five TRBV segments, with TRBV5-6, TRBV5-1 and TRBV20-1 among them.

Their antigens remain unidentified. Every TCR beta cDNA library bore unique molecular identifiers. Each CDR3 protein gets one entry after TCRdb re-called the PCR reads with MiXCR. Among some 700,000 distinct CDR3 sequences listed, roughly three fifths were seen once. Sample: blood. These receptors came from a girl aged 2-10 years with multiple sclerosis.

The chain employs TRBV3-1 and TRBJ1-2, with 8 bases lining up with TRBD1. This CDR3 region has 14 residues. V gave up 6 bases and J gave up 6 bases; unmatched junction bases: 9. Germline-derived CDR1 and CDR2 are LGHDT and YNNKEL (reference sequence). The DNA of the CDR3 is TGTGCCAGCAGTTTAAGATTGACAGGGGATGGCTACACCTTC. Its protein product is CASSLRLTGDGYTF.

This clonotype was seen repeatedly, ten times or more. The junction shows a germline mismatch at one end, possibly a read error. The chain couples TRBV7-9 to TRBJ2-5; 8 nucleotides match TRBD1. The CDR3 is 13 residues long. Germline-derived CDR1 and CDR2 are SEHNR and FQNEAQ (reference sequence). The CDR3 bases are TGCGCCAGCAGCTTCGGACAGGGAGAGACCCAGTACTTC. It encodes CASSFGQGETQYF.

The genes are TRBV7-2 and TRBJ2-3, with 7 positions matching TRBD1. V was pared by 5 bases and J by 3 bases, with 8 bases of the junction left unmatched. The germline gives CDR1 SGHTA, CDR2 FQGNSA. The CDR3 consists of 15 residues. In DNA form, the CDR3 reads TGTGCCAGCAGCCAAACAGGGGTTCGGACAGATACGCAGTATTTT. Translation gives CASSQTGVRTDTQYF.

The rearrangement uses TRBV20-1 and TRBJ2-5; 9 bases are a match to TRBD2. The CDR3 consists of 15 residues. Germline trimming cut 3 bases from V and 1 base from J; bases unmatched to any gene: 6. In germline, CDR1 is DFQATT, CDR2 SNEGSKA (reference sequence). CDR3: CSARVAGAIQETQYF. CDR3 DNA: TGCAGTGCTAGGGTAGCGGGGGCGATCCAAGAGACCCAGTACTTC.

Remarks on this clonotype: One junction end does not reproduce the germline sequence, and a read error may be involved. The rearrangement uses TRBV29-1 and TRBJ2-3, with TRBD2 matching 7 bases. The CDR3 has 11 amino acids. Per germline, CDR1 SQVTM and CDR2 ANQGSEA. This CDR3 is CSVGLADTRYF. In DNA form, the CDR3 reads TGCAGCGTTGGACTAGCAGATACGCGGTATTTT.

This clonotype was detected only once. The chain has TRBV10-3 and TRBJ2-5; 8 bases match TRBD1. The CDR3 is 13 amino acids. Germline V gives CDR1 ENHRY, CDR2 SYGVKD. V lost 7 bases to trimming and J lost 2 bases; unmatched junction nucleotides: 3. CDR3 sequence (DNA): TGTGCCATCAAGGGGACAGGTCAAGAGACCCAGTACTTC. It translates to CAIKGTGQETQYF.

This clonotype showed up just once. This chain uses TRBV15 with TRBJ2-5; TRBD2 matches 7 bases. CDR1 and CDR2 (germline): LNHNV, YYDKDF (reference sequence). This CDR3 spans 14 amino acids. V gave up 3 bases and J gave up 11 bases; unmatched junction bases: 12. The CDR3 DNA follows: TGTGCCACCAGCAGGGAGACTAGCCGAAATGAGCAGTACTTC. Its protein is CATSRETSRNEQYF.

The chain recombines TRBV5-1 with TRBJ2-5; D gene unclear. In germline, CDR1 is SGHRS, CDR2 YFSETQ. The CDR3 contains 11 residues. Between the trimmed V and J ends, which lost 7 bases and 2 bases, there was a span of 6 bases. CDR3 loop: CASGNQETQYF. CDR3 nucleotide sequence: TGCGCCAGCGGGAATCAAGAGACCCAGTACTTC.

This clonotype was seen a single time. As DNA, the CDR3 is TGTGCCAGCAGCCCCACCAGGGGGGTAGCCAAAAACATTCAGTACTTC. As protein: CASSPTRGVAKNIQYF. V and J are TRBV12-3 or TRBV12-4 and TRBJ2-4, with D maybe TRBD1 (7 bases). The CDR3 extends over 16 amino acids. Trimming took 6 bases from V and 0 from J, leaving 15 bases between them.

The chain couples TRBV20-1 to TRBJ2-3, with 9 bases that match TRBD2. After removal of 5 bases from V and 6 bases from J, the junction contained 15 bases not matched to a gene. There are 16 residues in the CDR3. CDR1 is DFQATT and CDR2 is SNEGSKA in the germline V gene (reference sequence). CDR3 bases: TGCAGTGCTTTAAGGGCTAGCGGGGCTAGAGCGGATACGCAGTATTTT. This sequence encodes CSALRASGARADTQYF.

The CDR3, as DNA: TGTGCCAGTAGTATGGGGACTAGCGGTGGAGAGACCCAGTACTTC. It translates to CASSMGTSGGETQYF. The chain couples TRBV19 to TRBJ2-5; 11 nucleotides match TRBD2. The germline V gene encodes CDR1 LNHDA and CDR2 SQIVND (reference sequence). The CDR3 is 15 amino acids. Unmatched junction bases numbered 4, after V lost 3 bases and J lost 4 bases.

The J gene is TRBJ2-5, the V gene TRBV12-3 or TRBV12-4; 7 nucleotides line up with TRBD1. This CDR3 has 15 amino acids. The V gene end was trimmed by 3 bases and the J gene end by 4 bases; junction bases not matched to a gene: 8. The CDR3, as DNA: TGTGCCAGCAGTTTGGGTGACAGGGATGGAGAGACCCAGTACTTC. Residues: CASSLGDRDGETQYF.

The chain carries TRBV20-1 and TRBJ1-4; no clear D. Trimming cost V 4 bases and J 3 bases, with 18 bases left between them. The CDR3 runs 16 residues. Germline V gives CDR1 DFQATT, CDR2 SNEGSKA (reference sequence). CDR3 coding DNA: TGCAGTGCTAAGACGCCCCCGGGGTGGGCTAATGAAAAACTGTTTTTT. Translating gives CSAKTPPGWANEKLFF.

J is TRBJ2-1 and V is TRBV20-1, with TRBD2 identical over 11 bases. V shed 4 bases and J 5 bases; nucleotides not matched to a gene: 7. Germline V CDR1 and CDR2: DFQATT, SNEGSKA (reference sequence). The CDR3 is 15 residues long. CDR3 nucleotides: TGCAGTGCTATGCTTAATAGCGGGAGGGACAATGAGCAGTTCTTC. Its translation is CSAMLNSGRDNEQFF.

The rearrangement uses TRBV10-3 and TRBJ2-6, with 9 nucleotides matching TRBD1. Germline V CDR1 and CDR2: ENHRY, SYGVKD. The CDR3 is made up of 16 amino acids. J gave up 3 bases and V 5 bases, and 5 bases lay outside the gene matches. The chain's CDR3 is CAISSGTGNGANVLTF. The DNA for the CDR3 is TGTGCCATCAGTTCCGGGACAGGGAATGGGGCCAACGTCCTGACTTTC.

The sample holds a few counts of this clonotype. The V and J genes are TRBV6-2 or TRBV6-3 and TRBJ2-7; 7 bases map to TRBD2. Germline V gives CDR1 MNHEY, CDR2 SVGEGT. The CDR3 runs 15 residues. Trimming removed 0 bases from V and 4 bases from J; junction bases left unmatched: 6. The CDR3 is CASSYSASGLYEQYF. The CDR3 DNA sequence: TGTGCCAGCAGTTACTCTGCTAGCGGCCTGTACGAGCAGTACTTC.

J is TRBJ2-6 and V is TRBV12-3 or TRBV12-4; the match to TRBD2 covers 14 bases. There are 18 residues in the CDR3. J lost 0 bases, V lost 6 bases, and 4 bases had no gene match. Here the CDR3 DNA reads TGTGCCAGCAGGGGACTAGCGGGAGATCACTCTGGGGCCAACGTCCTGACTTTC. It encodes CASRGLAGDHSGANVLTF.

The V and J genes are TRBV18 and TRBJ2-1; D ambiguous. Germline loops: CDR1 KGHSH, CDR2 LQKENI. CDR3 length: 15 amino acids. V lost 3 bases and J 4 bases, leaving 13 bases between the germline ends. This CDR3 reads CASSPRSELYNEQFF. For the CDR3, the DNA is TGTGCCAGCTCACCTAGAAGCGAGCTTTACAATGAGCAGTTCTTC.